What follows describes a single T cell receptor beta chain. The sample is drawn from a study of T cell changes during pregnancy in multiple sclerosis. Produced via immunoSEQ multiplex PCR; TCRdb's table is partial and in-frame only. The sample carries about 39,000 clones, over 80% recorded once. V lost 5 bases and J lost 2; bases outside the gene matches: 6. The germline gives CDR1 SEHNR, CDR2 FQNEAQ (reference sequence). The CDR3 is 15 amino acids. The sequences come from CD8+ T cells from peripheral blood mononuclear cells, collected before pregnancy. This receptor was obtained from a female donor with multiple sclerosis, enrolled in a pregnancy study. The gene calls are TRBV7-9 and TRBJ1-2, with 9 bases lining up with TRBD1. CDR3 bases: TGTGCCAGCAGCCCGACCGGGACAGGGAACTATGGCTACACCTTC. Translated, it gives CASSPTGTGNYGYTF.